The next 26 T cell receptor beta chains were all read from a single sample in a study of blood T cell repertoires in COVID-19. The assay was immunoSEQ multiplex PCR, and TCRdb's table has in-frame clones only and misses some. The sample carries around 100,000 clones, roughly 72% recorded once. Sequenced input: peripheral blood. These receptors came from an older man with acute or convalescent COVID-19.

CDR3 sequence: CSASRGASSYEQYF. CDR3 DNA sequence: TGCAGTGCTAGTCGGGGGGCATCGTCCTACGAGCAGTACTTC. The genes are TRBV20-1 and TRBJ2-7; possible D gene TRBD2, 7 bases. The CDR3 loop spans 14 amino acids. Germline assignment: CDR1 DFQATT and CDR2 SNEGSKA (reference sequence). Trimming took off 3 bases at V and 1 base at J, with 13 bases between the two ends.

This chain links TRBV7-2 with TRBJ2-5, with a weak D call TRBD1 (5 bases). CDR1 is SGHTA, CDR2 FQGNSA, per germline. This CDR3 region has 15 residues. The ends were cut back, 1 base at V and 5 bases at J, with 14 bases in the middle. DNA of the CDR3: TGTGCCAGCAGCTTAGGGCAGGGTAACGGGGAGACCCAGTACTTC. Amino acids: CASSLGQGNGETQYF.

The chain links TRBV19 to TRBJ1-1, with D perhaps TRBD1 (5 bases). Between the trimmed V and J ends, which lost 3 bases and 0 bases, there was a span of 14 bases. Germline assignment: CDR1 LNHDA and CDR2 SQIVND (reference sequence). The CDR3 has 16 amino acids. DNA for the CDR3: TGTGCCAGTAGTATTGGGGTAGACAGTATGAACACTGAAGCTTTCTTT. Protein: CASSIGVDSMNTEAFF.

This rearrangement joins TRBV6-6 to TRBJ1-5, with D perhaps TRBD1 (6 bases). The CDR3 extends over 13 amino acids. Germline lookup yields CDR1 MNHNY and CDR2 SVGAGI (reference sequence). The V end was cut by 6 bases, the J end by 9 bases, with 15 bases between. This CDR3 reads CASRPGDTGPQHF. Written as DNA, the CDR3 is TGTGCCAGCAGACCAGGGGACACGGGGCCCCAGCATTTT.

The gene calls are TRBV24-1 and TRBJ2-3, with 7 bases lining up with TRBD2. Germline V gene lookup returns CDR1 KGHDR and CDR2 SFDVKD. This CDR3 spans 15 amino acids. V lost 5 bases, J lost 1 base, and 5 bases stayed unmatched. The CDR3 DNA follows: TGTGCCACCAGTGCCATGGGAGGGGGCACAGATACGCAGTATTTT. The encoded protein is CATSAMGGGTDTQYF.

This clone has a handful of counts. The rearrangement uses TRBV18 and TRBJ2-3; TRBD1 matches at 8 bases. Losses at the gene ends were 6 bases for V and 2 bases for J; bases not matched to a gene: 4. The germline V gene encodes CDR1 KGHSH and CDR2 LQKENI. The CDR3 has 14 amino acids. The CDR3 sequence: CASSAGGFTDTQYF. CDR3 coding DNA: TGTGCCAGCTCCGCAGGGGGCTTCACAGATACGCAGTATTTT.

The chain has TRBV10-3 and TRBJ2-7, with 8 bases matching TRBD2. J gave up 6 bases and V 10 bases, and 14 bases lay outside the gene matches. Germline loops: CDR1 ENHRY, CDR2 SYGVKD. This CDR3 is 14 amino acids long. CDR3: CATRGSAGVIEQYF. The CDR3 nucleotides are TGTGCCACCCGAGGATCAGCGGGAGTAATCGAGCAGTACTTC.

V gene TRBV10-3 combines with J gene TRBJ2-2; D is possibly TRBD2 (6 bases). The ends were cut back, 6 bases at V and 0 bases at J, with 8 bases in the middle. Germline CDR1 and CDR2: ENHRY and SYGVKD. This CDR3 region has 14 residues. The CDR3 region is CAIRAGTNTGELFF. The CDR3 DNA reads as TGTGCCATCAGGGCGGGAACGAACACCGGGGAGCTGTTTTTT.

The J gene is TRBJ1-1, the V gene TRBV2; 8 nucleotides agree with TRBD1. V shed 7 bases and J 0 bases; nucleotides not matched to a gene: 4. The V gene's germline CDR1 is SNHLY and CDR2 FYNNEI. The CDR3 totals 14 residues. Written as DNA, the CDR3 is TGTGCCAGCAACCAGGACAGGGTGAACACTGAAGCTTTCTTT. Translation: CASNQDRVNTEAFF.

The chain carries TRBV2 and TRBJ1-3; a possible D gene is TRBD1 (6 bases). V was trimmed by 7 bases and J by 2 bases, leaving 12 bases between them. This CDR3 has 14 amino acids. The V gene's germline CDR1 is SNHLY and CDR2 FYNNEI. CDR3 DNA: TGTGCCAGCACCCTGGACAGAGCTGGAAACACCATATATTTT. As protein: CASTLDRAGNTIYF.

This clone was found once. This rearrangement joins TRBV29-1 to TRBJ2-5, with 10 bases that match TRBD1. The CDR3 spans 12 residues. Trimming took 6 bases from V and 3 from J; bases not matched to a gene: 1. Germline CDR1 reads SQVTM; CDR2 reads ANQGSEA. The CDR3 sequence: CSVTGGEETQYF. CDR3 nucleotides: TGCAGCGTGACAGGGGGCGAAGAGACCCAGTACTTC.

The chain employs TRBV6-5 and TRBJ1-1, with D possibly being TRBD1 (5 bases). Germline CDR1 MNHEY, CDR2 SVGAGI. CDR3 length: 15 residues. V was trimmed by 6 bases and J by 5 bases, leaving 19 bases between them. CDR3 region: CASRGTSGVLTEAFF. The DNA for the CDR3 is TGTGCCAGCAGGGGGACTTCGGGTGTTCTTACTGAAGCTTTCTTT.

In its sample, this clone was seen many times. The CDR3 DNA is TGTGCCAGCAGCTTAGTGAGAGACAGTAATGAAAAACTGTTTTTT. This gives the protein CASSLVRDSNEKLFF. The rearrangement uses TRBV7-6 and TRBJ1-4; tentative D call: TRBD1 (5 bases). V gave up 1 base and J gave up 4 bases, with 10 bases separating them. CDR3 length equals 15 residues. The germline V gene has CDR1 SGHVS and CDR2 FNYEAQ.

This clone was detected many times. J is TRBJ2-7 and V is TRBV5-6, with no clear D. The CDR3 runs 14 residues. The germline V and J ends were trimmed by 0 bases and 3 bases, with 10 bases remaining between them. CDR1 and CDR2 from the germline V gene are SGHDT and YYEEEE. The CDR3 nucleotides are TGTGCCAGCAGCTTGGGAGGTGACTTCTACGAGCAGTACTTC. Translation: CASSLGGDFYEQYF.

Here the CDR3 reads CASSDSTSAGELFF. For the CDR3, the DNA is TGTGCCAGCAGTGACTCGACATCGGCCGGGGAGCTGTTTTTT. This chain links TRBV6-4 with TRBJ2-2; D gene uncertain. The CDR3 spans 14 residues. From germline, CDR1 is MRHNA and CDR2 SNTAGT. V lost 0 bases, J lost 6 bases, and 8 bases lay in between.

The rearrangement uses TRBV28 and TRBJ2-4; D not resolved. Trimming removed 6 bases from V and 7 bases from J, with 13 bases in between. In germline, CDR1 is MDHEN, CDR2 SYDVKM. The CDR3 has 13 residues. CDR3 coding DNA: TGTGCCAGCAGCTCCCCAACTACGAACATTCAGTACTTC. Encoded protein: CASSSPTTNIQYF. Variable domain in full (rest from reference TRBV28 and TRBJ2-4): DVKVTQSSRYLVKRTGEKVFLECVQDMDHENMFWYRQDPGLGLRLIYFSYDVKMKEKGDIPEGYSVSREKKERFSLILESASTNQTSMYLCASSSPTTNIQYFGAGTRLSVL.

The chain couples TRBV7-2 to TRBJ2-2, with a possible D match to TRBD2 (6 bases). V gave up 5 bases and J gave up 5 bases, with 12 bases separating them. Germline lookup yields CDR1 SGHTA and CDR2 FQGNSA. The CDR3 runs 14 residues. The CDR3 region is CASSPGVWTGELFF. CDR3 sequence (DNA): TGTGCCAGCAGCCCGGGAGTATGGACCGGGGAGCTGTTTTTT.

The count of this clone is one. This chain links TRBV7-6 with TRBJ2-1; 8 bases fit TRBD2. Germline loops: CDR1 SGHVS, CDR2 FNYEAQ. V gave up 1 base and J gave up 5 bases; unmatched junction bases: 1. This CDR3 region has 14 residues. The CDR3 region is CASSLGGLDNEQFF. CDR3 DNA sequence: TGTGCCAGCAGCTTAGGGGGACTAGACAATGAGCAGTTCTTC.

V and J are TRBV10-3 and TRBJ1-1, with D unclear. The CDR3 sequence is 12 residues long. The V end lost 5 bases, the J end lost 3 bases, and 7 bases lay between the germline ends. CDR1 and CDR2 (germline): ENHRY, SYGVKD. As DNA, the CDR3 is TGTGCCATCAGTAGTGGAGACACTGAAGCTTTCTTT. Protein sequence: CAISSGDTEAFF.

This chain uses TRBV28 with TRBJ2-5; 7 nucleotides align to TRBD1. The CDR3 covers 15 residues. The V gene end was trimmed by 5 bases and the J gene end by 3 bases; junction bases not matched to a gene: 9. In germline, CDR1 is MDHEN, CDR2 SYDVKM. The CDR3 region is CASSLSGQSKETQYF. The CDR3 coding sequence is TGTGCCAGCAGTCTTTCGGGACAGTCAAAAGAGACCCAGTACTTC.

The chain is built from TRBV5-1 and TRBJ2-2; the D gene is possibly TRBD1 (5 bases). The germline V gene has CDR1 SGHRS and CDR2 YFSETQ. The CDR3 is 13 amino acids. V shed 0 bases and J shed 7 bases, with 7 bases lying between them. CDR3 protein: CASSLVGHGELFF. The CDR3 DNA follows: TGCGCCAGCAGCTTGGTGGGGCACGGGGAGCTGTTTTTT.

The V and J genes are TRBV9 and TRBJ2-1; a possible D gene is TRBD2 (6 bases). Per the germline V gene, CDR1 is SGDLS and CDR2 is YYNGEE. The germline V and J ends were trimmed by 1 base and 8 bases, with 16 bases remaining between them. The CDR3 loop spans 15 amino acids. CDR3 coding DNA: TGTGCCAGCAGCGTATGGGAAGCCGGAGGGGATGAGCAGTTCTTC. It encodes CASSVWEAGGDEQFF.

This rearrangement joins TRBV9 to TRBJ2-2; D unresolved. With 0 bases removed from V and 4 bases from J, the gap between germline ends came to 10 bases. Per the germline V gene, CDR1 is SGDLS and CDR2 is YYNGEE. The CDR3 loop spans 15 amino acids. The CDR3 region is CASSVDTSPTGELFF. As DNA, the CDR3 is TGTGCCAGCAGCGTAGATACATCACCCACCGGGGAGCTGTTTTTT.

This sequence joins TRBV25-1 and TRBJ2-7, with 11 bases that match TRBD2. CDR1 is MGHDK, CDR2 SYGVNS, per germline. The CDR3 consists of 14 residues. The V gene end was trimmed by 6 bases and the J gene end by 4 bases; junction bases not matched to a gene: 5. The CDR3 region has the DNA TGTGCCAGCAGAACTAGCGGGAGAGGGTACGAGCAGTACTTC. This codes for CASRTSGRGYEQYF.

This sequence joins TRBV9 and TRBJ1-4; no clear D. The CDR3 contains 15 residues. Germline V gene lookup returns CDR1 SGDLS and CDR2 YYNGEE. Trimming pared 0 bases from V and 3 bases from J, leaving 9 bases between. The CDR3 DNA reads TGTGCCAGCAGCGTAGATGGTCGGGCTAATGAAAAACTGTTTTTT. Translating gives CASSVDGRANEKLFF.

The table lists this clone with many counts. The chain couples TRBV5-1 to TRBJ2-7; 8 bases are shared with TRBD2. The trim removed 3 bases at V and 6 bases at J, leaving 8 bases unmatched. Germline V lookup: CDR1 SGHRS, CDR2 YFSETQ. The CDR3 runs to 14 residues. Written as DNA, the CDR3 is TGCGCCAGCAGCTCCGGGGGGGGCGGCCTCGAGCAGTACTTC. Its protein product is CASSSGGGGLEQYF.